Below are 24 T cell receptor beta chains sequenced from a single sample in a study of OX40 agonist ivuxolimab in advanced cancers. Sequenced by immunoSEQ multiplex PCR; TCRdb stores in-frame clones only, minus some. The sample records 58,000 or so clones, more than 80% being singletons. The specimen comprised CD4+ or CD8+ T cells sorted from blood, sampled in a trial of the OX40 agonist ivuxolimab. The source is an adult with an advanced solid tumor such as melanoma, head and neck, liver or kidney cancer.

This clone was seen a few times. The genes are TRBV11-2 and TRBJ2-7; 8 bases agree with TRBD1. The CDR3 extends over 15 amino acids. The junction had 8 bases not matched to a gene; V was cut back by 3 bases and J by 4 bases. Germline assignment: CDR1 SGHAT and CDR2 FQNNGV. The DNA of the CDR3 is TGTGCCAGCAGCTTCGGACAGGGTAATAGGTACGAGCAGTACTTC. Protein product: CASSFGQGNRYEQYF. Combining the CDR3 with reference TRBV11-2 and TRBJ2-7 gives the whole variable domain EAGVAQSPRYKIIEKRQSVAFWCNPISGHATLYWYQQILGQGPKLLIQFQNNGVVDDSQLPKDRFSAERLKGVDSTLKIQPAKLEDSAVYLCASSFGQGNRYEQYFGPGTRLTVT.

The rearrangement uses TRBV10-1 and TRBJ2-1; 8 bases agree with TRBD2. V was clipped by 6 bases and J by 4 bases; unmatched bases: 11. This CDR3 spans 16 amino acids. Germline CDR1 reads WNHNN; CDR2 reads SYGVQD (reference sequence). CDR3 sequence: CASSPGGAGEYNEQFF. DNA of the CDR3: TGCGCCAGCAGCCCCGGAGGAGCGGGGGAATACAATGAGCAGTTCTTC.

The chain links TRBV7-2 to TRBJ1-1; D remains ambiguous. The CDR3 runs to 14 residues. Trimming cost V 5 bases and J 4 bases, with 14 bases left between them. Germline lookup yields CDR1 SGHTA and CDR2 FQGNSA. CDR3 loop: CASSPSAEVTEAFF. The CDR3 coding sequence is TGTGCCAGCAGCCCCTCTGCGGAGGTCACTGAAGCTTTCTTT. Looking up the rest from reference TRBV7-2 and TRBJ1-1 gives the full variable domain: GAGVSQSPSNKVTEKGKDVELRCDPISGHTALYWYRQSLGQGLEFLIYFQGNSAPDKSGLPSDRFSAERTGGSVSTLTIQRTQQEDSAVYLCASSPSAEVTEAFFGQGTRLTVV.

CDR3 nucleotides: TGTGCCAGCCAAACTACGGACAGGGGGCGTTTTGGCACTGAAGCTTTCTTT. Residues: CASQTTDRGRFGTEAFF. The gene calls are TRBV2 and TRBJ1-1; 11 positions agree with TRBD1. Losses at the gene ends were 8 bases for V and 4 bases for J; bases not matched to a gene: 15. Germline V gene sequence: CDR1 SNHLY, CDR2 FYNNEI. This CDR3 comprises 17 residues.

The chain combines TRBV18 with TRBJ2-2; 10 bases agree with TRBD2. CDR1 and CDR2 (germline): KGHSH, LQKENI. V shed 2 bases, J shed 4 bases, and the junction held 4 bases outside the gene matches. This CDR3 has 16 amino acids. The CDR3 region has the DNA TGTGCCAGCTCACCATCTAGCGGGGGTTTCACCGGGGAGCTGTTTTTT. Translation: CASSPSSGGFTGELFF.

V gene TRBV15 combines with J gene TRBJ2-5; possible D gene TRBD2, 5 bases. V was clipped by 3 bases and J by 1 base, with 12 bases between them. The germline V gene encodes CDR1 LNHNV and CDR2 YYDKDF (reference sequence). The CDR3 loop spans 15 amino acids. DNA for the CDR3: TGTGCCACCAGCAGCTTGGGAGCGACCCAAGAGACCCAGTACTTC. Encoded protein: CATSSLGATQETQYF. Looking up the rest from reference TRBV15 and TRBJ2-5 gives the full variable domain: DAMVIQNPRYQVTQFGKPVTLSCSQTLNHNVMYWYQQKSSQAPKLLFHYYDKDFNNEADTPDNFQSRRPNTSFCFLDIRSPGLGDTAMYLCATSSLGATQETQYFGPGTRLLVL.

On this clone: The sample contains more than one DNA sequence encoding this CDR3. The V gene is TRBV5-6, the J gene TRBJ1-1; D unclear. Trimming took off 5 bases at V and 0 bases at J, with 5 bases between the two ends. The germline gives CDR1 SGHDT, CDR2 YYEEEE. This CDR3 region has 12 residues. DNA of the CDR3: TGTGCCAGCAGTCGGCTGAACACTGAAGCTTTCTTT. This sequence encodes CASSRLNTEAFF.

This chain joins TRBV19 and TRBJ2-1, with 10 bases matching TRBD2. J lost 7 bases, V lost 4 bases, and 4 bases had no gene match. Germline-derived CDR1 and CDR2 are LNHDA and SQIVND (reference sequence). The CDR3 runs to 14 residues. In nucleotides, the CDR3 is TGTGCCAGTAGTAAAGCGGGGGGGATGAATGAGCAGTTCTTC. Protein product: CASSKAGGMNEQFF.

On this clone itself: This CDR3 is also generated by other DNA sequences in the sample. The chain joins TRBV28 to TRBJ2-5, with D possibly being TRBD1 or TRBD2 (6 bases each). V lost 3 bases and J 5 bases, leaving 16 bases between the germline ends. Germline V gene data show CDR1 as MDHEN and CDR2 as SYDVKM. This CDR3 comprises 15 residues. The CDR3: CASSLSGEGGETQYF. CDR3 bases: TGTGCCAGCAGTTTGTCGGGGGAAGGGGGGGAGACCCAGTACTTC.

This chain joins TRBV28 and TRBJ2-1; TRBD1 or TRBD2 may be the D gene (5 bases each). Germline values: CDR1 MDHEN, CDR2 SYDVKM. V was trimmed by 5 bases and J by 1 base, leaving 21 bases between them. The CDR3 runs to 18 residues. The CDR3 reads CASSGYMGPQRSYNEQFF. Here the CDR3 DNA reads TGTGCCAGCAGTGGTTATATGGGACCGCAAAGATCCTACAATGAGCAGTTCTTC.

This sequence joins TRBV19 and TRBJ1-1; D perhaps matches TRBD1 (6 bases). This CDR3 is built from 13 residues. Germline V gene sequence: CDR1 LNHDA, CDR2 SQIVND (reference sequence). V was pared by 6 bases and J by 4 bases, with 12 bases between. The CDR3 bases are TGTGCCAGTAGGAAACAGGGTTTCACTGAAGCTTTCTTT. The encoded protein is CASRKQGFTEAFF.

The chain is built from TRBV28 and TRBJ1-1; 10 nucleotides align to TRBD1. This CDR3 has 16 residues. The germline CDR1 and CDR2 sequences are MDHEN and SYDVKM. The junction had 7 bases not matched to a gene; V was cut back by 2 bases and J by 4 bases. The CDR3 DNA is TGTGCCAGCAGTTTAGACAGGGGGCCGGGTGGCACTGAAGCTTTCTTT. Protein product: CASSLDRGPGGTEAFF.

This sequence joins TRBV9 and TRBJ1-4; no firm D call. The CDR3 sequence is 15 residues long. V lost 0 bases and J 3 bases, leaving 9 bases between the germline ends. CDR1 and CDR2 from the germline V gene are SGDLS and YYNGEE. CDR3 nucleotides: TGTGCCAGCAGCGTAGCCGGGCACGCTAATGAAAAACTGTTTTTT. Its translation: CASSVAGHANEKLFF.

This CDR3 reads CASSLRGAATSYEQYF. The CDR3 DNA follows: TGTGCCAGCAGCCTCCGAGGAGCTGCAACTTCCTACGAGCAGTACTTC. V usage is TRBV9 and J usage is TRBJ2-7; D is undetermined. The CDR3 has 16 amino acids. V was pared by 4 bases and J by 1 base, with 18 bases between. CDR1 and CDR2 from the germline V gene are SGDLS and YYNGEE.

The rearrangement joins TRBV30 to TRBJ2-7; TRBD1 matches 9 bases. Germline-derived CDR1 and CDR2 are GTSNPN and SVGIG (reference sequence). CDR3 size: 14 residues. Unmatched junction bases numbered 7, after V lost 0 bases and J lost 7 bases. The CDR3 here is CAWSVGTGLFEQYF. The CDR3, as DNA: TGTGCCTGGAGTGTCGGGACAGGGCTCTTTGAGCAGTACTTC.

V usage is TRBV28 and J usage is TRBJ1-4; 7 positions agree with TRBD1. From germline, CDR1 is MDHEN and CDR2 SYDVKM. This CDR3 contains 14 residues. V shed 6 bases, J shed 5 bases, and the junction held 6 bases outside the gene matches. The CDR3 protein is CASRIGGANEKLFF. The CDR3 nucleotides read TGTGCCAGCAGGATAGGGGGCGCGAATGAAAAACTGTTTTTT.

V and J are TRBV29-1 and TRBJ2-1, with D uncertain. V lost 7 bases and J 9 bases, leaving 13 bases between the germline ends. CDR3 length equals 11 residues. CDR1 SQVTM and CDR2 ANQGSEA come from the germline V gene. CDR3 residues: CSASVESEQFF. The CDR3 DNA is TGCAGCGCGTCGGTCGAGTCTGAGCAGTTCTTC.

J is TRBJ1-1 and V is TRBV6-1; D is uncertain. The CDR3 contains 12 residues. Germline V gene data show CDR1 as MNHNS and CDR2 as SASEGT. Trimming took 2 bases from V and 8 from J, leaving 9 bases between them. CDR3 in amino acids: CASSEPDREAFF. CDR3 coding DNA: TGTGCCAGCAGTGAACCGGATAGGGAAGCTTTCTTT.

The chain joins TRBV5-1 to TRBJ2-7; D may match TRBD1 or TRBD2 (5 bases each). CDR3 length: 13 residues. V gave up 2 bases and J gave up 3 bases, with 9 bases separating them. Germline V gives CDR1 SGHRS, CDR2 YFSETQ. The chain's CDR3 is CASSLSGLYEQYF. The CDR3 DNA sequence: TGCGCCAGCAGCTTATCGGGGCTCTACGAGCAGTACTTC.

The rearrangement joins TRBV28 to TRBJ1-2; 7 bases match TRBD1. V dropped 1 base and J dropped 8; count of bases not matched to a gene: 10. CDR3 length: 15 residues. Germline V lookup: CDR1 MDHEN, CDR2 SYDVKM. The CDR3 loop reads CASSLSGQFIGGYTF. Written as DNA, the CDR3 is TGTGCCAGCAGTTTATCGGGACAGTTCATAGGAGGCTACACCTTC.

J is TRBJ2-7 and V is TRBV27, with 8 bases identical to TRBD1. The length of the CDR3 is 14 residues. Germline loops: CDR1 MNHEY, CDR2 SMNVEV (reference sequence). The junction had 7 bases not matched to a gene; V was cut back by 5 bases and J by 4 bases. CDR3 nucleotides: TGTGCCAGCAGTGACAGGGGAGTCGTTTACGAGCAGTACTTC. Translation gives CASSDRGVVYEQYF.

The chain carries TRBV2 and TRBJ2-7, with TRBD1 matching over 7 bases. V shed 4 bases and J 5 bases; nucleotides not matched to a gene: 5. The germline gives CDR1 SNHLY, CDR2 FYNNEI. There are 13 residues in the CDR3. The CDR3 protein is CASSGDRVDEQYF. In DNA form, the CDR3 reads TGTGCCAGCAGTGGCGACAGGGTAGACGAGCAGTACTTC.

CDR3 residues: CASTRDREFNEQFF. The CDR3 nucleotides are TGTGCCAGCACCCGGGACAGGGAATTCAATGAGCAGTTCTTC. V is TRBV18 and J is TRBJ2-1; 9 nucleotides agree with TRBD1. From germline, CDR1 is KGHSH and CDR2 LQKENI. V trimming: 8 bases; J trimming: 6 bases; junction bases outside the gene matches: 8. The CDR3 loop spans 14 amino acids.

This clone was counted only a few times. The chain employs TRBV18 and TRBJ2-1; D may be TRBD2 (6 bases). The V end was cut by 1 base, the J end by 7 bases, with 11 bases between. The CDR3 loop spans 14 amino acids. Germline CDR1 and CDR2: KGHSH and LQKENI. CDR3 DNA: TGTGCCAGCTCACCACAGGGACGGGAGAATGAGCAGTTCTTC. Residues: CASSPQGRENEQFF. The variable domain in full, with the rest retrieved from reference TRBV18 and TRBJ2-1, is NAGVMQNPRHLVRRRGQEARLRCSPMKGHSHVYWYRQLPEEGLKFMVYLQKENIIDESGMPKERFSAEFPKEGPSILRIQQVVRGDSAAYFCASSPQGRENEQFFGPGTRLTVL.